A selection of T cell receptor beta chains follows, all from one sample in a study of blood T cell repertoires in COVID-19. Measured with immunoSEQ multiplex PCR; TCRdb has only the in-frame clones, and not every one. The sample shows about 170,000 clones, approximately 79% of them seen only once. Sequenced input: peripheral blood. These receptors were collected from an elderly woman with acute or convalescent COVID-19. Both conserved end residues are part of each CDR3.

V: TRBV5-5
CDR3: CASRANTEAFF

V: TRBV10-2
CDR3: CASSELGGLGETQYF

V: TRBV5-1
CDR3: CASSQLSGSSYEQYF

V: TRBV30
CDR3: CAGTGTGVREQYF

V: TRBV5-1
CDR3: CASSQVGEQYF

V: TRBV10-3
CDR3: CAISPSGNTIYF

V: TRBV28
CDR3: CASREDRGGHNNSPLHF

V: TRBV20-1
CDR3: CSASSGVGGNEQFF

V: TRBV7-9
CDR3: CASSAPGQWPEQYF

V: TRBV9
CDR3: CASSPRTGELFF

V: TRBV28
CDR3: CASIVQGIGFTEAFF

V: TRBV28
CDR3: CASSPAGTSLTDTQYF

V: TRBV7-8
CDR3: CASSSLGTSGSYNEQYF

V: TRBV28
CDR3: CASSPSAFYYNEQFF

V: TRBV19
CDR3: CASSRTVPNTEAFF

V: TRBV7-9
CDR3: CASSFTGHSDTQYF

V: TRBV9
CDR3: CASSARDRVPYEQYF

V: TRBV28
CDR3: CASSTLAGGPYEQYF

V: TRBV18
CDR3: CASSPPSIAGEQFF

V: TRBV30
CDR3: CAGQGLNGHEQFF

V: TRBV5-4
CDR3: CASSLGLAGEQFF

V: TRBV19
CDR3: CASSITSGPHGELFF

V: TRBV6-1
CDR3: CASSELDRGLGAFF

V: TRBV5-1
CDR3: CASSLMGLDYNEQFF

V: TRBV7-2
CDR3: CASSLGRFGTYEQYF

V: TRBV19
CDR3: CASSIPAGLAGARGANEQFF

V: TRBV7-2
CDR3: CASSTPQGRNGYTF

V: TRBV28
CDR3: CASSFDEGNTIYF

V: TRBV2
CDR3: CASSNQGIGNTIYF

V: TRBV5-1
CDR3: CASSLDPDRDEKLFF

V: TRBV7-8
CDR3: CASSEKGESTEAFF

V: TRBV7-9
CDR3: CASSPSSGSGDTQYF

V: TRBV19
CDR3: CASSIDREVAGGQETQYF

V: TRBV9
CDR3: CASSVAGTGSSPLHF

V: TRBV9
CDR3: CASSPTGAGNQPQHF

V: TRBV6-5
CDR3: CATEGPGGWPQHF

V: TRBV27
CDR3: CASRGAGYEQYF

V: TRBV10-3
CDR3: CAMAGREFDEQFF

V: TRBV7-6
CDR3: CASSSQGLAHNEQFF

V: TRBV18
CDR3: CASSPLGVGNTEAFF

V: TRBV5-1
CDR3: CASSLVLAGDEQFF

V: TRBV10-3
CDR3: CAMGAQTDTQYF

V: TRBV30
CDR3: CASRGLLNTGELFF

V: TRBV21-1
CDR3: CASRPQGEAFF

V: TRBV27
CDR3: CASSSHSIATNEKLFF

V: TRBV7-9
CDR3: CASRSNRRGAGGYNEQFF

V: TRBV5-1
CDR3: CASRTWEVNNSPLHF

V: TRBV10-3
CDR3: CAIKRGVYGYTF

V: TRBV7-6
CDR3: CASSQTRTGNTGELFF

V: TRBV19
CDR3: CASSTTGNWGYSNQPQHF

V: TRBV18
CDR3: CASSVTDRGDYGYTF